Listed below are T cell receptor beta chains from one sample, sequenced in a study of T cell responses to AZD1222 COVID-19 vaccine. Assay used: immunoSEQ multiplex PCR; TCRdb lists only in-frame clones, some missing. Among about 53,000 clones listed, approximately 84% were seen once. The sample in question was peripheral blood, obtained on day 0 of AZD1222 vaccination. The receptors originated from an adult in good health. The CDR3 runs from the conserved cysteine through the conserved F or W. Fields, in order: CDR3 DNA, CDR3 protein, CDR3 length, V gene, J gene, clone size, D gene. The D gene is left open where the match is weak. The size entry is marked missing in some rows and otherwise reads once, few, many or a size class.

DNA: TGTGCCAGCAGTCAGGGGGGTTTTAATTCACCCCTCCACTTT
CDR3: CASSQGGFNSPLHF
length: 14
V: TRBV6-5
J: TRBJ1-6
size: once
D: TRBD1

DNA: TGTGCCAGCAGCTTAGACAGCGGAGACTACAATGAGCAGTTCTTC
CDR3: CASSLDSGDYNEQFF
length: 15
V: TRBV7-9
J: TRBJ2-1
size: NA
D: NA

DNA: TGTGCCAGTAGTACCGGGATTCAGCCCCAGCATTTT
CDR3: CASSTGIQPQHF
length: 12
V: TRBV19
J: TRBJ1-5
size: NA
D: NA

DNA: TGCAGCGTTGAGCCTCAGGCGGGTAACGAGCAGTACTTC
CDR3: CSVEPQAGNEQYF
length: 13
V: TRBV29-1
J: TRBJ2-7
size: NA
D: NA

DNA: TGTGCCAGTAGTATAGGCCCCAGCACAGATACGCAGTATTTT
CDR3: CASSIGPSTDTQYF
length: 14
V: TRBV19
J: TRBJ2-3
size: NA
D: NA

DNA: TGTGCCAGCAGCTTACGGGCGGGAGGGCTCAACACCGGGGAGCTGTTTTTT
CDR3: CASSLRAGGLNTGELFF
length: 17
V: TRBV7-3
J: TRBJ2-2
size: NA
D: TRBD2

DNA: TGTGCCAGCAGCCGGGACAGGGGTGGGAGTGAAAAACTGTTTTTT
CDR3: CASSRDRGGSEKLFF
length: 15
V: TRBV5-4
J: TRBJ1-4
size: NA
D: TRBD1

DNA: TGCAGCGTTGAGTCGGGAGCCACCGGCGAGCAGTACTTC
CDR3: CSVESGATGEQYF
length: 13
V: TRBV29-1
J: TRBJ2-7
size: once
D: NA

DNA: TGTGCCAGCTCACAGGGTTCCTATAAGAACACTGAAGCTTTCTTT
CDR3: CASSQGSYKNTEAFF
length: 15
V: TRBV18
J: TRBJ1-1
size: few
D: NA

DNA: TGTGCCAGCAGCCCGGCGGGGAGGGAGCAGTTCTTC
CDR3: CASSPAGREQFF
length: 12
V: TRBV7-2
J: TRBJ2-1
size: NA
D: NA

DNA: TGTGCCAGTAGTCCAGGGGGCAGGGAGACCCAGTACTTC
CDR3: CASSPGGRETQYF
length: 13
V: TRBV19
J: TRBJ2-5
size: NA
D: TRBD1

DNA: TGTGCCAGCAGCTTGCGTGGGATCAATCAGCCCCAGCATTTT
CDR3: CASSLRGINQPQHF
length: 14
V: TRBV5-6
J: TRBJ1-5
size: NA
D: NA

DNA: TGCGCCAGCAGCCATAACACGGGACCAAGTAATTCACCCCTCCACTTT
CDR3: CASSHNTGPSNSPLHF
length: 16
V: TRBV4-1
J: TRBJ1-6
size: NA
D: NA